This is a list of T cell receptor beta chains from one sample in a study of T-cell memory formation after mild COVID-19. MiXCR was run by TCRdb on the 5' RACE reads, yielding one entry per CDR3 protein. The repertoire has 150,000 or so distinct CDR3 sequences, around a third of them found once; the top ten carry around 13%. Sequencing was done on a sample of PBMCs or a T cell subset sorted from them (not recorded which). The receptors shown here come from an adult woman who had mild COVID-19 (a few samples of this study predate the infection). Cell type and time point are not known. Each CDR3 is given with its conserved first and last residue. D genes are given only for firm matches. Not all rows give a size; the values are once, few, many and, for expanded clones, a class.

V	J	size	D	DNA	CDR3
TRBV7-9	TRBJ2-7	.	.	TGTGCCAGCAGCTCTTCTACGTCGGGGGCCTCCTACGAGCAGTACTTC	CASSSSTSGASYEQYF
TRBV20-1	TRBJ1-5	.	TRBD1	TGCAGTGCTAGAGACCCCCGGGGGGACAGTCAGCCCCAGCATTTT	CSARDPRGDSQPQHF
TRBV9	TRBJ2-1	.	TRBD2	TGTGCCAGCAGCGTAGACCCCCCGGCGGGGGGGGCCTACAATGAGCAGTTCTTC	CASSVDPPAGGAYNEQFF
TRBV7-3	TRBJ2-1	few	.	TGTGCCAGCAGCTTAACCGCGGGCCAGGGGAATGAGCAGTTCTTC	CASSLTAGQGNEQFF
TRBV28	TRBJ1-2	.	.	TGTGCCAGCAGCCGGGGGGACATCATGGGCGGCTACACCTTC	CASSRGDIMGGYTF
TRBV7-8	TRBJ1-4	.	TRBD1	TGTGCCAGCAGCTTCCGGGACAGTAATGAAAAACTGTTTTTT	CASSFRDSNEKLFF
TRBV9	TRBJ2-3	.	TRBD2	TGTGCCAGCAGCGTAGTGAGCGGGAGCTTAGATACGCAGTATTTT	CASSVVSGSLDTQYF
TRBV29-1	TRBJ2-7	.	.	TGCAGCGCCACTGACAGAGCCACCTACGAGCAGTACTTC	CSATDRATYEQYF
TRBV6-5	TRBJ1-2	.	TRBD1	TGTGCCAGCAGTTCGACTCTTTTACAGGGGGCCTCGGGCTACACCTTC	CASSSTLLQGASGYTF
TRBV4-3	TRBJ2-3	few	.	TGCGCCAGCAGCCAAGAAATTGGGACAGATACGCAGTATTTT	CASSQEIGTDTQYF
TRBV6-5	TRBJ2-7	.	TRBD1	TGTGCCAGCAGGATCGACAGGGGGCCCTACGAGCAGTACTTC	CASRIDRGPYEQYF